Included here is one T cell receptor (beta chain) sequence, with context. This table comes from immunoSEQ multiplex PCR, and its TCRdb copy is limited to in-frame clones, with some not included. This sample carries about 24,000 clones, 87% of them seen once, and the ten largest clones take approximately 30%. This entry is derived from a study of T cells in localized non-small cell lung cancer. The sample consisted of peripheral blood, taken before any cancer treatment. This TCR came from a male donor at least 60 years old with stage I squamous cell lung carcinoma.

The DNA of the CDR3 is TGCGCCAGCAGCTTGGCCGTGGATCAGCCCCAGCATTTT. Translating gives CASSLAVDQPQHF. J is TRBJ1-5 and V is TRBV5-1; D ambiguous. V was clipped by 0 bases and J by 5 bases, with 6 bases between them. CDR1 is SGHRS and CDR2 is YFSETQ in the germline V gene. The CDR3 contains 13 residues.